These T cell receptor beta chains were read from a single sample in a study of CD8 T cells in Susac syndrome. MiXCR, applied by TCRdb to the immunoSEQ multiplex PCR reads, yields one record per CDR3 protein. The sample lists 75,000 to 80,000 distinct CDR3 sequences, less than 95% seen once, with about 0.5% in the top ten. The sample was CD8+ T cells from PBMCs. These receptors were collected from a human donor with Susac syndrome. Both conserved end residues are part of each CDR3. Each record gives: D gene, V gene, clone size, J gene, CDR3 protein, CDR3 DNA. A D gene is named only where the DNA matches it firmly. Only part of the rows carry a size: once, few, many, or a class if the clone is expanded.

NA,TRBV7-6,NA,TRBJ2-7,CASSLKGLDRPGDEQYF,TGTGCCAGCAGCTTAAAGGGCCTCGACAGGCCTGGGGACGAGCAGTACTTC
NA,TRBV15,NA,TRBJ1-5,CATSRVTGQPQHF,TGTGCCACCAGCAGAGTGACAGGACAGCCCCAGCATTTT
NA,TRBV9,NA,TRBJ2-2,CASSVYRDLSGELFF,TGTGCCAGCAGCGTTTACCGAGACCTGAGCGGGGAGCTGTTTTTT
TRBD2,TRBV20-1,NA,TRBJ2-5,CSARAPGLAGKETQYF,TGCAGTGCTAGAGCCCCGGGACTAGCGGGGAAAGAGACCCAGTACTTC
NA,TRBV25-1,NA,TRBJ2-3,CASSGLNTGMRGDTQYF,TGTGCCAGCAGTGGACTTAACACAGGGATGAGAGGAGATACGCAGTATTTT
NA,TRBV28,NA,TRBJ2-7,CASSLDGAHQYF,TGTGCCAGCAGTTTAGACGGGGCCCATCAGTACTTC
NA,TRBV27,once,TRBJ1-5,CASSKEQGGNQPQHF,TGTGCCAGCAGCAAAGAGCAGGGCGGCAATCAGCCCCAGCATTTT
NA,TRBV29-1,NA,TRBJ1-1,CSVPWDTEAFF,TGCAGCGTGCCTTGGGACACTGAAGCTTTCTTT
NA,TRBV20-1,NA,TRBJ1-2,CSARGGQGDYGYTF,TGCAGTGCTAGGGGGGGGCAGGGCGACTATGGCTACACCTTC
NA,TRBV28,once,TRBJ2-7,CASSLILDRSYEQYF,TGTGCCAGCAGTTTAATTTTGGACAGATCCTACGAGCAGTACTTC
NA,TRBV20-1,once,TRBJ2-5,CSARDGGGTRILQETQYF,TGCAGTGCTAGAGATGGTGGGGGGACCAGGATACTCCAAGAGACCCAGTACTTC
TRBD1,TRBV27,once,TRBJ2-5,CASSPGQGQETQYF,TGTGCCAGCAGTCCCGGACAGGGGCAGGAGACCCAGTACTTC
TRBD1,TRBV5-6,NA,TRBJ1-2,CASSFRTGHYGYTF,TGTGCCAGCAGCTTTCGGACAGGGCACTATGGCTACACCTTC
NA,TRBV15,NA,TRBJ2-3,CATSGGPNTQYF,TGTGCCACCAGCGGGGGTCCAAATACGCAGTATTTT
NA,TRBV7-2,few,TRBJ2-5,CASSLAPGGETQYF,TGTGCCAGCAGCTTAGCTCCAGGCGGAGAGACCCAGTACTTC
TRBD1,TRBV2,NA,TRBJ2-3,CASGGQGSTDTQYF,TGTGCCAGCGGAGGACAGGGGAGCACAGATACGCAGTATTTT
TRBD1,TRBV9,NA,TRBJ2-7,CASSARQGYEQYF,TGTGCCAGCAGCGCCCGACAGGGCTACGAGCAGTACTTC
TRBD1,TRBV7-2,NA,TRBJ2-7,CASSFARGHYEQYF,TGTGCCAGCAGCTTTGCCAGGGGGCACTACGAGCAGTACTTC
NA,TRBV25-1,once,TRBJ2-3,CASSEARAGESDTQYF,TGTGCCAGCAGTGAAGCTAGGGCGGGCGAGTCAGATACGCAGTATTTT
NA,TRBV28,NA,TRBJ1-5,CASSPEQGGNQPQHF,TGTGCCAGCAGTCCCGAACAGGGAGGGAATCAGCCCCAGCATTTT
NA,TRBV5-4,NA,TRBJ1-6,CASSYGVSPLHF,TGTGCCAGCAGCTATGGGGTGTCACCCCTCCACTTT
TRBD1,TRBV5-1,NA,TRBJ1-1,CASSLPDRERNTEAFF,TGCGCCAGCAGCTTGCCCGACAGGGAAAGGAACACTGAAGCTTTCTTT
NA,TRBV12-3/TRBV12-4,NA,TRBJ1-3,CASITDRGNTIYF,TGTGCCAGCATCACGGACAGAGGAAACACCATATATTTT
TRBD2,TRBV4-3,NA,TRBJ2-7,CASSQDSGGSYEQYF,TGCGCCAGCAGCCAAGACAGCGGGGGGTCCTACGAGCAGTACTTC
TRBD2,TRBV11-2,NA,TRBJ2-4,CASSHVSSRLAGAKNIQYF,TGTGCCAGCAGCCACGTAAGCTCTCGGCTAGCGGGGGCCAAAAACATTCAGTACTTC
NA,TRBV27,NA,TRBJ1-5,CASSLGQVNQPQHF,TGTGCCAGCAGTTTGGGGCAAGTAAATCAGCCCCAGCATTTT
NA,TRBV29-1,NA,TRBJ1-1,CSAGTSGAFF,TGCAGCGCTGGGACGTCGGGAGCTTTCTTT
TRBD2,TRBV6-2/TRBV6-3,NA,TRBJ2-1,CASSYMETSGGNNEQFF,TGTGCCAGCAGTTACATGGAGACTAGCGGGGGAAACAATGAGCAGTTCTTC
NA,TRBV16,NA,TRBJ2-3,CASRTRRDTQYF,TGTGCCAGCCGCACCCGGAGAGATACGCAGTATTTT
NA,TRBV29-1,NA,TRBJ2-7,CSVRDIHSYEQYF,TGCAGCGTTAGGGATATTCACTCCTACGAGCAGTACTTC
NA,TRBV28,NA,TRBJ2-5,CASSYQETQYF,TGTGCCAGCAGTTATCAAGAGACCCAGTACTTC
TRBD2,TRBV9,NA,TRBJ2-7,CASSAGGGREQYF,TGTGCCAGCAGCGCTGGCGGGGGAAGAGAGCAGTACTTC
NA,TRBV2,NA,TRBJ2-7,CASNFFGGGYEQYF,TGTGCCAGCAACTTCTTCGGGGGCGGCTACGAGCAGTACTTC
TRBD1,TRBV25-1,NA,TRBJ1-4,CASSDTQGAWGEKLFF,TGTGCCAGCAGTGATACACAGGGGGCGTGGGGTGAAAAACTGTTTTTT
TRBD1,TRBV6-2/TRBV6-3,NA,TRBJ2-3,CASSLVPGQGTDTQYF,TGTGCCAGCAGCCTCGTCCCGGGACAGGGGACAGATACGCAGTATTTT
TRBD1,TRBV12-5,NA,TRBJ1-2,CASGAQTGDGYTF,TGTGCTAGTGGTGCACAAACAGGGGACGGCTACACCTTC
NA,TRBV25-1,NA,TRBJ1-5,CASTRMAPHQPQHF,TGTGCCAGCACCCGAATGGCTCCTCATCAGCCCCAGCATTTT
NA,TRBV27,NA,TRBJ2-7,CASRRGYEQYF,TGTGCCAGCAGGAGGGGGTACGAGCAGTACTTC
NA,TRBV6-2/TRBV6-3,NA,TRBJ2-1,CASRELVLVGNEQFF,TGTGCCAGCAGGGAACTAGTGCTAGTGGGCAATGAGCAGTTCTTC
NA,TRBV7-9,NA,TRBJ2-7,CASSTRLDPEQYF,TGTGCCAGCAGCACACGACTTGATCCCGAGCAGTACTTC
NA,TRBV7-9,NA,TRBJ2-4,CASRRGGNIQYF,TGTGCCAGCAGAAGGGGGGGAAACATTCAGTACTTC
NA,TRBV18,NA,TRBJ2-7,CASSPKVGGGPYEQYF,TGTGCCAGCTCACCGAAAGTCGGGGGTGGACCCTACGAGCAGTACTTC
TRBD2,TRBV5-6,NA,TRBJ2-1,CASSLPGGEQFF,TGTGCCAGCAGCTTGCCCGGGGGGGAGCAGTTCTTC
NA,TRBV19,few,TRBJ2-1,CASSGTYNEQFF,TGTGCCAGTAGTGGCACTTACAATGAGCAGTTCTTC
NA,TRBV11-1,once,TRBJ2-1,CASSLAGSSYNEQFF,TGTGCCAGCAGCTTAGCAGGGAGCTCCTACAATGAGCAGTTCTTC
NA,TRBV6-5,NA,TRBJ1-6,CASSYSLPSPLHF,TGTGCCAGCAGTTACTCCCTTCCCTCACCCCTCCACTTT
NA,TRBV27,NA,TRBJ1-2,CASSGIHGYTF,TGTGCCAGCAGCGGGATCCATGGCTACACCTTC
NA,TRBV5-6,once,TRBJ1-1,CASSSLALPENTEAFF,TGTGCCAGCAGCTCCTTAGCATTACCCGAGAACACTGAAGCTTTCTTT
TRBD2,TRBV12-5,NA,TRBJ2-7,CASGPYPPGGASYEQYF,TGTGCTAGTGGTCCGTACCCTCCCGGGGGGGCTTCCTACGAGCAGTACTTC
NA,TRBV7-9,NA,TRBJ1-2,CASSLLELDGYTF,TGTGCCAGCAGCCTACTGGAACTCGATGGCTACACCTTC
NA,TRBV13,NA,TRBJ2-5,CASSSRDFQETQYF,TGTGCCAGCAGCTCAAGGGACTTCCAAGAGACCCAGTACTTC
NA,TRBV21-1,NA,TRBJ2-1,CASEKLAGGHNEQFF,TGTGCCAGCGAGAAACTAGCGGGGGGGCACAATGAGCAGTTCTTC